These T cell receptor beta chains were read from a single sample in a study of shared clonotypes between healthy human individuals. Only in-frame clones appear in the TCRdb table, and some are missing; sequencing was by immunoSEQ multiplex PCR. Of about 600,000 clones in the sample, roughly 98% were seen once. Material: naive CD8+ T cells sorted from blood. These receptor sequences come from a man between 25 and 39 years old in good health. The CDR3 runs from the conserved cysteine through the conserved F or W. Each record gives: J gene, V gene, D gene, clone size, CDR3 protein, CDR3 DNA. The D gene is left open where the match is weak. For some rows the clone size is stated as once, few or many, or as a class when expanded; others skip it.

>TRBJ1-2|TRBV7-9|-|-
CASSLGQLGYTF
TGTGCCAGCAGCTTAGGACAGCTGGGCTACACCTTC
>TRBJ1-5|TRBV5-5|-|once
CASSLDRISNQPQHF
TGTGCCAGCAGCTTGGACCGGATTAGCAATCAGCCCCAGCATTTT
>TRBJ1-4|TRBV7-8|-|-
CASSPRRVDRQNEKLFF
TGTGCCAGCAGCCCACGACGAGTAGACAGACAGAATGAAAAACTGTTTTTT
>TRBJ2-2|TRBV9|-|-
CASSGQELTGELFF
TGTGCCAGCAGCGGGCAGGAACTCACCGGGGAGCTGTTTTTT
>TRBJ2-6|TRBV27|-|-
CASSSGDIGLTF
TGTGCCAGCAGTTCCGGAGATATCGGCCTGACTTTC
>TRBJ2-6|TRBV2|-|-
CASTVEVDSGANVLTF
TGTGCCAGCACCGTAGAGGTTGACTCTGGGGCCAACGTCCTGACTTTC
>TRBJ2-1|TRBV2|-|-
CASSGRTAFF
TGTGCCAGCAGTGGCAGGACTGCCTTCTTC
>TRBJ1-5|TRBV5-5|-|-
CASSLEGIYSYSNQPQHF
TGTGCCAGCAGCTTGGAGGGGATTTACAGTTATAGCAATCAGCCCCAGCATTTT
>TRBJ2-3|TRBV27|-|-
CASSSGLDTQYF
TGTGCCAGCAGTTCAGGGCTGGATACGCAGTATTTT
>TRBJ1-1|TRBV27|-|-
CASRGSYTEAFF
TGTGCCAGCAGGGGATCTTACACTGAAGCTTTCTTT
>TRBJ2-1|TRBV19|-|-
CASSPGQTRGHNEQFF
TGTGCCAGTAGTCCCGGACAGACTCGGGGACACAATGAGCAGTTCTTC
>TRBJ2-7|TRBV7-8|TRBD1|-
CASSLDRAVYEQYF
TGTGCCAGCAGCCTAGACAGGGCTGTCTACGAGCAGTACTTC
>TRBJ2-3|TRBV2|TRBD2|-
CASSGRERRDTQYF
TGTGCCAGCAGTGGGCGGGAGAGAAGAGATACGCAGTATTTT
>TRBJ2-7|TRBV27|-|-
CASSLDGVHEQYF
TGTGCCAGCAGTTTAGATGGGGTGCATGAGCAGTACTTC
>TRBJ2-1|TRBV11-3|-|-
CASSPQLAPNEQFF
TGTGCCAGCAGCCCGCAACTAGCCCCCAATGAGCAGTTCTTC
>TRBJ2-5|TRBV21-1|-|-
CASSTTALAAGQETQYF
TGTGCCAGCAGCACGACCGCGCTAGCGGCGGGCCAAGAGACCCAGTACTTC
>TRBJ2-3|TRBV28|TRBD1|-
CASSPPGQGIYDTQYF
TGTGCCAGCAGTCCCCCGGGACAGGGTATCTACGATACGCAGTATTTT
>TRBJ1-1|TRBV11-2|TRBD1|-
CASSFAGTGDTEAFF
TGTGCCAGCAGCTTCGCCGGGACAGGGGATACTGAAGCTTTCTTT
>TRBJ2-7|TRBV13|-|-
CASSTTQIAGEQYF
TGTGCCAGCAGCACAACCCAGATAGCTGGGGAGCAGTACTTC
>TRBJ2-7|TRBV5-1|-|-
CASSLGHSSYEQYF
TGCGCCAGCAGCTTGGGACACAGCTCCTACGAGCAGTACTTC
>TRBJ2-7|TRBV7-8|-|-
CASSPARGYEQYF
TGTGCCAGCAGCCCAGCCAGGGGCTACGAGCAGTACTTC
>TRBJ2-7|TRBV15|-|-
CATSSSTNLESYEQYF
TGTGCCACCAGCAGCTCGACCAACTTAGAGTCCTACGAGCAGTACTTC
>TRBJ2-7|TRBV14|-|-
CASSQVGGGYNYEQYF
TGTGCCAGCAGCCAAGTCGGAGGGGGCTATAACTACGAGCAGTACTTC
>TRBJ2-5|TRBV19|-|-
CASSMAHGETQYF
TGTGCCAGTAGTATGGCACACGGGGAGACCCAGTACTTC
>TRBJ1-2|TRBV7-9|-|-
CASSLVTGEDYGYTF
TGTGCCAGCAGCTTAGTTACGGGGGAGGACTATGGCTACACCTTC
>TRBJ1-4|TRBV4-2|TRBD1|few
CASSHLQGTVANEKLFF
TGTGCCAGCAGCCATCTTCAGGGGACAGTAGCAAATGAAAAACTGTTTTTT
>TRBJ1-1|TRBV4-1|-|-
CASSQSPGGSPMNTEAFF
TGCGCCAGCAGCCAATCCCCCGGGGGGTCCCCTATGAACACTGAAGCTTTCTTT
>TRBJ2-2|TRBV7-7|-|once
CASSPRDTRNTGELFF
TGTGCTAGCAGCCCCCGGGACACCAGGAACACCGGGGAGCTGTTTTTT
>TRBJ2-5|TRBV5-1|-|-
CASSLQAETQYF
TGCGCCAGCAGCTTGCAGGCAGAGACCCAGTACTTC
>TRBJ2-1|TRBV7-2|-|-
CASSYREGEADNEQFF
TGTGCCAGCAGCTATCGTGAGGGAGAGGCGGACAATGAGCAGTTCTTC
>TRBJ2-7|TRBV19|-|-
CASSAGGDGYEQYF
TGTGCCAGTAGTGCAGGTGGTGATGGCTACGAGCAGTACTTC
>TRBJ1-1|TRBV25-1|-|-
CASSEFRINEAFF
TGTGCCAGCAGTGAATTCCGGATTAATGAAGCTTTCTTT
>TRBJ2-3|TRBV9|TRBD1|-
CASSDAGGADTQYF
TGTGCCAGCAGCGACGCAGGGGGCGCAGATACGCAGTATTTT
>TRBJ2-7|TRBV29-1|TRBD2|-
CSVEGRSGSIYEQYF
TGCAGCGTTGAAGGGCGTAGCGGGAGTATCTACGAGCAGTACTTC
>TRBJ2-7|TRBV27|-|-
CASSPTTAAAYEQYF
TGTGCCAGCAGTCCGACTACGGCGGCAGCCTACGAGCAGTACTTC